This TCR beta chain was recorded in a study of blood T cell repertoires in COVID-19. For this clone: Other DNA sequences from this sample encode an identical CDR3 as well.

Cohorts were based on clinical histories the participants reported. In the original workflow: Amplifying reference gene primers gave estimates of nucleated cell counts. The protocol was immunoSEQ multiplex PCR, while the TCRdb copy is restricted to in-frame clones and leaves out a portion. That table is the source of V, J and clone size, and D and trimming were worked out from the DNA. This sample carries approximately 290,000 clones, more than 80% of them seen once, and the ten largest clones take 1.1%. Sequenced material: PBMCs or T cells enriched from blood (not recorded which). The receptor was derived from a woman in her thirties who had recovered from COVID-19.

The CDR3 here is CSVEARGTGELFF. CDR3 sequence (DNA): TGCAGCGTTGAAGCTCGCGGGACCGGGGAGCTGTTTTTT. The V and J genes are TRBV29-1 and TRBJ2-2; perhaps TRBD2 as D (5 bases). This CDR3 is 13 amino acids long. The V end was cut by 1 base, the J end by 5 bases, with 8 bases between. Germline CDR1 is SQVTM and CDR2 is ANQGSEA.